This is a list of T cell receptor beta chains from one sample in a study of beta chain features in type 1 diabetes. TCRdb keeps only in-frame clones here, not all; method: immunoSEQ multiplex PCR. The sample yields about 53,000 clones, 55% to 70% seen once. The sample was stem cell memory CD4+ T cells from blood. The receptors come from a young woman with type 1 diabetes. The CDR3 runs from the conserved cysteine through the conserved F or W. Fields, in order: V gene, J gene, clone size, D gene, CDR3 protein, CDR3 DNA. D genes are given only for firm matches. A row's size may be missing; if present it is once, few, many or a size class.

>TRBV28|TRBJ2-7|few|TRBD2
CASSQAPIGRGHEQYF
TGTGCCAGCAGTCAAGCACCCATCGGGAGGGGTCACGAGCAGTACTTC
>TRBV2|TRBJ2-3|.|TRBD2
CASSVELAGSDTQYF
TGTGCCAGCAGTGTGGAACTAGCGGGATCAGATACGCAGTATTTT
>TRBV15|TRBJ2-5|.|.
CATSRGNRAGETQYF
TGTGCCACCAGCAGAGGAAACAGGGCGGGTGAGACCCAGTACTTC
>TRBV5-1|TRBJ1-1|.|.
CASSLVVGDSEAFF
TGCGCCAGCAGCTTGGTGGTCGGGGACTCTGAAGCTTTCTTT
>TRBV20-1|TRBJ2-7|few|.
CSALPGYEQYF
TGCAGTGCTCTACCGGGGTACGAGCAGTACTTC
>TRBV10-3|TRBJ2-7|.|.
CAISESPSTRGYEQYF
TGTGCCATCAGTGAGTCTCCCAGTACAAGAGGCTACGAGCAGTACTTC
>TRBV6-6|TRBJ1-4|.|.
CASTYLTGFNEKLFF
TGTGCCAGCACCTACTTAACAGGGTTCAATGAAAAACTGTTTTTT
>TRBV7-9|TRBJ2-1|.|.
CASSPGGSYNEQFF
TGTGCCAGCAGCCCCGGGGGTTCCTACAATGAGCAGTTCTTC
>TRBV5-1|TRBJ2-1|.|.
CASRGSLLYNEQFF
TGCGCCAGCAGGGGCAGCCTACTCTACAATGAGCAGTTCTTC
>TRBV29-1|TRBJ2-5|few|.
CSVEDPISRETQYF
TGCAGCGTTGAAGATCCGATCTCGCGGGAGACCCAGTACTTC
>TRBV25-1|TRBJ2-7|.|.
CASSETGHIYEQYF
TGTGCCAGCAGTGAAACGGGACATATCTACGAGCAGTACTTC
>TRBV6-5|TRBJ2-7|.|TRBD2
CASIGLSGGGEQYF
TGTGCCAGCATAGGTCTGTCGGGAGGGGGCGAGCAGTACTTC
>TRBV7-3|TRBJ2-5|.|.
CASSLGVQPQETQYF
TGTGCCAGCAGCTTAGGAGTGCAGCCACAAGAGACCCAGTACTTC
>TRBV6-6|TRBJ1-1|.|.
CASSDHRVTGTEAFF
TGTGCCAGCAGTGATCACAGGGTTACGGGCACTGAAGCTTTCTTT
>TRBV5-1|TRBJ2-7|.|.
CASSLWGTGNSGAVYEQYF
TGCGCCAGCAGCTTGTGGGGGACAGGTAACAGCGGGGCGGTCTACGAGCAGTACTTC
>TRBV11-2|TRBJ2-3|.|TRBD2
CASSSTSADTQYF
TGTGCCAGCAGCTCGACTAGCGCAGATACGCAGTATTTT
>TRBV2|TRBJ1-2|.|TRBD1
CASIGTGGRYGYTF
TGTGCCAGCATAGGTACAGGGGGCAGGTATGGCTACACCTTC
>TRBV10-3|TRBJ2-2|.|TRBD1
CAISGKGQGNINTGELFF
TGTGCCATCAGTGGGAAGGGACAGGGGAATATCAACACCGGGGAGCTGTTTTTT
>TRBV18|TRBJ1-1|.|.
CASSPLDAEAFF
TGTGCCAGCTCACCTTTAGATGCTGAAGCTTTCTTT
>TRBV2|TRBJ1-1|few|.
CASRPYREHTVEAFF
TGTGCCAGCAGGCCTTACAGGGAACACACTGTAGAAGCTTTCTTT
>TRBV7-9|TRBJ1-1|few|TRBD1
CASSLLYRGNTEAFF
TGTGCCAGCAGCTTGTTGTACAGGGGAAACACTGAAGCTTTCTTT
>TRBV6-1|TRBJ2-1|.|TRBD2
CASSEAVAGGQFF
TGTGCCAGCAGTGAAGCGGTAGCGGGAGGCCAGTTCTTC
>TRBV4-1|TRBJ2-2|.|TRBD1
CASTGQANTGELFF
TGCGCCAGCACCGGACAGGCGAACACCGGGGAGCTGTTTTTT
>TRBV29-1|TRBJ2-3|.|TRBD2
CSARVGGGQDTQYF
TGCAGCGCCCGTGTGGGGGGGGGTCAGGATACGCAGTATTTT
>TRBV7-2|TRBJ2-1|few|TRBD2
CASSLSGRNNNEQFF
TGTGCCAGCAGCCTTAGCGGGAGGAATAACAATGAGCAGTTCTTC
>TRBV28|TRBJ2-5|.|.
CASSLRETQYF
TGTGCCAGCAGTTTACGAGAGACCCAGTACTTC
>TRBV5-1|TRBJ2-3|.|TRBD2
CASSTGLAGGADTQYF
TGCGCCAGCAGCACCGGACTAGCGGGAGGGGCAGATACGCAGTATTTT
>TRBV7-2|TRBJ2-1|.|TRBD2
CASSLRGSGRAGEQFF
TGTGCCAGCAGCCTCCGGGGGAGCGGGAGGGCGGGAGAGCAGTTCTTC
>TRBV7-9|TRBJ2-2|few|.
CASTTKPNTGELFF
TGTGCCAGCACGACAAAACCGAACACCGGGGAGCTGTTTTTT
>TRBV19|TRBJ1-2|.|TRBD1
CASSQTDRAYGYTF
TGTGCCAGTAGTCAAACGGACAGGGCTTATGGCTACACCTTC
>TRBV5-1|TRBJ2-1|.|.
CASSLGVGATAGEQFF
TGCGCCAGCAGCTTGGGGGTTGGCGCAACAGCAGGGGAGCAGTTCTTC
>TRBV18|TRBJ1-3|few|.
CASSPRTAISGNTIYF
TGTGCCAGCTCACCCCGGACAGCCATCTCTGGAAACACCATATATTTT
>TRBV4-2|TRBJ2-7|.|TRBD2
CASSYSGSGAYEQYF
TGTGCCAGCAGCTATAGCGGGAGCGGCGCCTACGAGCAGTACTTC
>TRBV10-2|TRBJ1-1|.|.
CASSEQATEAFF
TGCGCCAGCAGTGAACAGGCTACTGAAGCTTTCTTT
>TRBV19|TRBJ2-1|.|.
CASKDPSKPSESFF
TGTGCCAGTAAGGACCCTAGTAAGCCTAGCGAATCGTTCTTC
>TRBV19|TRBJ1-2|.|.
CASRSPLYGYTF
TGTGCCAGTAGATCCCCCCTCTATGGCTACACCTTC
>TRBV6-6|TRBJ2-2|.|TRBD1
CASSDRVGDTGELFF
TGTGCCAGCAGCGACAGGGTGGGGGACACCGGGGAGCTGTTTTTT
>TRBV27|TRBJ1-4|.|TRBD1
CASSPGTGGLEHEKLFF
TGTGCCAGCAGTCCCGGGACAGGAGGACTTGAGCATGAAAAACTGTTTTTT
>TRBV5-4|TRBJ2-7|.|TRBD2
CASSSLSGNYEQYF
TGTGCCAGCAGCTCGCTTAGCGGGAATTACGAGCAGTACTTC
>TRBV5-1|TRBJ2-2|.|.
CASMGANTGELFF
TGCGCCAGTATGGGAGCGAACACCGGGGAGCTGTTTTTT
>TRBV5-1|TRBJ2-5|once|TRBD1
CASSGTTGSQTQYF
TGCGCCAGCAGCGGAACGACAGGGTCGCAGACCCAGTACTTC
>TRBV5-4|TRBJ2-1|.|.
CASSFAEPSYNEQFF
TGTGCCAGCAGCTTCGCGGAGCCCTCCTACAATGAGCAGTTCTTC
>TRBV2|TRBJ2-6|.|.
CASEQHSGANVLTF
TGTGCCAGTGAACAACACTCTGGGGCCAACGTCCTGACTTTC
>TRBV30|TRBJ2-7|.|TRBD2
CAWSVQGWTSGSLVYEQYF
TGTGCCTGGAGTGTACAGGGGTGGACTAGCGGGAGCTTAGTGTACGAGCAGTACTTC
>TRBV5-1|TRBJ1-1|few|.
CASSLYHSETEAFF
TGCGCCAGCAGCTTGTACCACTCGGAGACTGAAGCTTTCTTT
>TRBV2|TRBJ2-5|.|.
CASSRQVRGQETQYF
TGTGCCAGCAGTCGTCAGGTCAGGGGTCAAGAGACCCAGTACTTC
>TRBV11-2|TRBJ2-1|.|TRBD2
CASSPASGSGNEQFF
TGTGCCAGCAGCCCAGCTAGCGGGAGTGGCAATGAGCAGTTCTTC
>TRBV2|TRBJ1-5|once|TRBD1
CASRQGGYQPQHF
TGTGCCAGCCGACAGGGCGGGTATCAGCCCCAGCATTTT
>TRBV11-3|TRBJ1-1|.|TRBD1
CASSLSGGTNTEAFF
TGTGCCAGCAGCTTATCAGGGGGCACGAACACTGAAGCTTTCTTT